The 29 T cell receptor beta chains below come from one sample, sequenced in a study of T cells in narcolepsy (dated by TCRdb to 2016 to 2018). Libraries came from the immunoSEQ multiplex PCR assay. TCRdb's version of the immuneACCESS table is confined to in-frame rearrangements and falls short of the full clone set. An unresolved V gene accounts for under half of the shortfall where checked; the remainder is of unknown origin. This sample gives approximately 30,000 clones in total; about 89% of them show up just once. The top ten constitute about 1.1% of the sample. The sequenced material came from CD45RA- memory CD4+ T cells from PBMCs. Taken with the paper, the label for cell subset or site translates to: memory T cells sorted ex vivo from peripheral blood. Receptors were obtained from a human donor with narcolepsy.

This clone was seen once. CDR3 sequence: CASSFRADNEQFF. CDR3 DNA: TGTGCCAGCAGCTTCCGGGCGGACAATGAGCAGTTCTTC. V usage is TRBV5-5 and J usage is TRBJ2-1; D unclear. This CDR3 has 13 residues. CDR1 is SGHKS and CDR2 is YYEKEE in the germline V gene (reference sequence). Trimming shortened V by 2 bases and J by 5 bases, and 8 bases separated the two germline ends.

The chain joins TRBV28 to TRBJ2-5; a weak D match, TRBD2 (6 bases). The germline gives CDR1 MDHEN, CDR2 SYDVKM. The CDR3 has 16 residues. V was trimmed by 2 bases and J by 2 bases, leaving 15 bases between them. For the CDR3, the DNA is TGTGCCAGCAGTTTAGGTGGCGGTCGGGGGCAAGAGACCCAGTACTTC. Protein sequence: CASSLGGGRGQETQYF. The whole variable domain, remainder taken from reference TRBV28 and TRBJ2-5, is DVKVTQSSRYLVKRTGEKVFLECVQDMDHENMFWYRQDPGLGLRLIYFSYDVKMKEKGDIPEGYSVSREKKERFSLILESASTNQTSMYLCASSLGGGRGQETQYFGPGTRLLVL.

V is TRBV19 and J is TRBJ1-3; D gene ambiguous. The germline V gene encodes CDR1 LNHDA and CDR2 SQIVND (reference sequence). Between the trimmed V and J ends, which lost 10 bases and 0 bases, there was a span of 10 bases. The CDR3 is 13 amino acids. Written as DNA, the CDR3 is TGTGCCACCACCGTGAGCTCTGGAAACACCATATATTTT. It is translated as CATTVSSGNTIYF.

In nucleotides, the CDR3 is TGTGCCAGCAGAAACACGAACGGGGGATATGGCTACACCTTC. Protein sequence: CASRNTNGGYGYTF. The chain links TRBV6-6 to TRBJ1-2, with D possibly TRBD1 on 5 matching bases. This CDR3 is built from 14 residues. V shed 6 bases and J shed 5 bases, with 16 bases lying between them. Germline CDR1 is MNHNY and CDR2 is SVGAGI (reference sequence).

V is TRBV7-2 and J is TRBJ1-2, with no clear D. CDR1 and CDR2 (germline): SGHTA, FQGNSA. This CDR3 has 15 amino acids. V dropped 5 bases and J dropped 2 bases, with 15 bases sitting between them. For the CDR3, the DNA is TGTGCCAGCAGCCCGAGGGTTGCGGGAAACTATGGCTACACCTTC. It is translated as CASSPRVAGNYGYTF.

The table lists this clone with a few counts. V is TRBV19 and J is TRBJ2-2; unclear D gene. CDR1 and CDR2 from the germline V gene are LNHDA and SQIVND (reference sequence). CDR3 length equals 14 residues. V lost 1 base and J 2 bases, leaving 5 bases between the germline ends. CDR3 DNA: TGTGCCAGTAGTATAGGGGGTAACACCGGGGAGCTGTTTTTT. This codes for CASSIGGNTGELFF.

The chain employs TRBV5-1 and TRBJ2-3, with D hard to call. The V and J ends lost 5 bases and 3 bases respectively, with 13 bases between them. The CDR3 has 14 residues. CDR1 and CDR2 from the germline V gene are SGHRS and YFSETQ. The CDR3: CASRPGPVTDTQYF. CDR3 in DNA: TGCGCCAGCAGGCCGGGTCCGGTGACAGATACGCAGTATTTT.

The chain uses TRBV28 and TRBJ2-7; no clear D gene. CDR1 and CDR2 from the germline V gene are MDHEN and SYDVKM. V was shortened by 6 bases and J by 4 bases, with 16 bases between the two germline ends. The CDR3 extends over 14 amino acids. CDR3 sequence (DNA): TGTGCCAGCAGGACATATGGGTCTGAATACGAGCAGTACTTC. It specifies CASRTYGSEYEQYF.

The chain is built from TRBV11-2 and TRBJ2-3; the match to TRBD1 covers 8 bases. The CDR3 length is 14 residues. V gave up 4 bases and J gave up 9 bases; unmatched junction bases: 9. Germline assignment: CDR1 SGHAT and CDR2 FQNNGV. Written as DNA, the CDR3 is TGTGCCAGCAGCTCTTTTGACAGGGGATTGACGCAGTATTTT. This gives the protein CASSSFDRGLTQYF.

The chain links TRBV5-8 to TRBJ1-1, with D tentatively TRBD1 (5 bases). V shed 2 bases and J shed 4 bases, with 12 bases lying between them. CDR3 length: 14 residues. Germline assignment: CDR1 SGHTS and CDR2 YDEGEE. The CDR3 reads CASSLGVLGTEAFF. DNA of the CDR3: TGTGCCAGCAGCTTAGGGGTCCTGGGCACTGAAGCTTTCTTT. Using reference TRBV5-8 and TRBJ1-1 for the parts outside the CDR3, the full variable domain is EAGVTQSPTHLIKTRGQQATLRCSPISGHTSVYWYQQALGLGLQFLLWYDEGEERNRGNFPPRFSGRQFPNYSSELNVNALELEDSALYLCASSLGVLGTEAFFGQGTRLTVV.

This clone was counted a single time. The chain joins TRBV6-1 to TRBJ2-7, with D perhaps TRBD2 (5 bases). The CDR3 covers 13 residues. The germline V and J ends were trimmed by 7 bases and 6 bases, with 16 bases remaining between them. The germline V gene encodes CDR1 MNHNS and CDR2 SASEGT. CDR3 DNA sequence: TGTGCCAGCATTGAGAGGGTATCGGCCGAGCAGTACTTC. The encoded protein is CASIERVSAEQYF.

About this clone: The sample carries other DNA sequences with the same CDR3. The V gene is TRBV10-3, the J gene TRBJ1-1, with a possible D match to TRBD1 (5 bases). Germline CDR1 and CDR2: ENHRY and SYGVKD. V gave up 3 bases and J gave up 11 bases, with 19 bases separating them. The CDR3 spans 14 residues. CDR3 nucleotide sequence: TGTGCCATCAGTGAAGGGGCACGTTCGACCGAGGCTTTCTTT. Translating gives CAISEGARSTEAFF.

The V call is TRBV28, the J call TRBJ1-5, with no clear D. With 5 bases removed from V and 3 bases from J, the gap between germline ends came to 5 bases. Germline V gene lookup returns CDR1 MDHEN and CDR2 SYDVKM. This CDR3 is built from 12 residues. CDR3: CASSENNQPQHF. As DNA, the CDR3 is TGTGCCAGCAGTGAGAACAATCAGCCCCAGCATTTT.

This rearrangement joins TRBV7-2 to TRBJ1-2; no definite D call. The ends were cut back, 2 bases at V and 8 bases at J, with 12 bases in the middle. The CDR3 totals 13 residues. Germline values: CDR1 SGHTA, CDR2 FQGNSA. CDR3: CASSLPPLGGYTF. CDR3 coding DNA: TGTGCCAGCAGCTTACCACCGTTAGGGGGCTACACCTTC.

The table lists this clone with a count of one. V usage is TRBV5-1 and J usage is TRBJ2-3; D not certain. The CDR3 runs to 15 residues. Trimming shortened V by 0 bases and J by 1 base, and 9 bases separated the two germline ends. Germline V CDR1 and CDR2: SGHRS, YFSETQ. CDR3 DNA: TGCGCCAGCAGCTTGGCAGCCCCCCGCACAGATACGCAGTATTTT. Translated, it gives CASSLAAPRTDTQYF.

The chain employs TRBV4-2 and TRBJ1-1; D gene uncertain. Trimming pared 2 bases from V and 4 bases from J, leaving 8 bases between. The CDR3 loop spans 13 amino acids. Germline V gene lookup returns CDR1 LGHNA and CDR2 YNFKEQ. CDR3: CASSQTVGTEAFF. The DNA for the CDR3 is TGTGCCAGCAGCCAAACAGTTGGCACTGAAGCTTTCTTT.

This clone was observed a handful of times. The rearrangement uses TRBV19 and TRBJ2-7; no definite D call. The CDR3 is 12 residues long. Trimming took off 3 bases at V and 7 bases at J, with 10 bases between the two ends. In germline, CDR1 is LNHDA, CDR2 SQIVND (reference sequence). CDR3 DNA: TGTGCCAGTAGTATTAGCACGTCGGAGCAGTACTTC. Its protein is CASSISTSEQYF.

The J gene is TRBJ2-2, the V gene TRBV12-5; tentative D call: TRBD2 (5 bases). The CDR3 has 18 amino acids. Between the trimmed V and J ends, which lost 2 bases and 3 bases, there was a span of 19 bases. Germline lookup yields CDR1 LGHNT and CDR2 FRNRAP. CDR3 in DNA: TGTGCTAGTGGTTTGTACAACGGCCGGGGAAAGGACACCGGGGAGCTGTTTTTT. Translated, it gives CASGLYNGRGKDTGELFF. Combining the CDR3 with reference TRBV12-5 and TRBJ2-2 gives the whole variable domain DARVTQTPRHKVTEMGQEVTMRCQPILGHNTVFWYRQTMMQGLELLAYFRNRAPLDDSGMPKDRFSAEMPDATLATLKIQPSEPRDSAVYFCASGLYNGRGKDTGELFFGEGSRLTVL.

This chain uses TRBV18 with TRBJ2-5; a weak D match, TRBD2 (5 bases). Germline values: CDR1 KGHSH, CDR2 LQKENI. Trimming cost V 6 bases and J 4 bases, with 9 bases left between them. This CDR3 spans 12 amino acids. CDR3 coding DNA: TGTGCCAGCTCCCCGGCGGGAGAGACCCAGTACTTC. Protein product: CASSPAGETQYF.

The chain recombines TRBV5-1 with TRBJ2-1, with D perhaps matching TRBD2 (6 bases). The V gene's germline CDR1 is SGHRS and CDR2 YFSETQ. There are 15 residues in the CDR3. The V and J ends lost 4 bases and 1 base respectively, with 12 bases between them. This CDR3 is CASSTGTQSYNEQFF. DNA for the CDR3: TGCGCCAGCAGCACCGGGACTCAATCCTACAATGAGCAGTTCTTC.

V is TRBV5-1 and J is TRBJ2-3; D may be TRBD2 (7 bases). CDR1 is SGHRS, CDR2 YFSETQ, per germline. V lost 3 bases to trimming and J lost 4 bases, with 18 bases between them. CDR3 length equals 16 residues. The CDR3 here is CASSWKGGQGADTQYF. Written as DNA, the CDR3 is TGCGCCAGCAGCTGGAAGGGGGGGCAGGGCGCAGATACGCAGTATTTT.

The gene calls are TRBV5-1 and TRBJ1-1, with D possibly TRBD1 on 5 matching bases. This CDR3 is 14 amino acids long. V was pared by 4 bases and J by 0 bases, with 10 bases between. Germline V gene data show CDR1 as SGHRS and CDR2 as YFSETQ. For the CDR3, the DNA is TGCGCCAGCAGCCCGGGGCCCATGAACACTGAAGCTTTCTTT. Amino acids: CASSPGPMNTEAFF.

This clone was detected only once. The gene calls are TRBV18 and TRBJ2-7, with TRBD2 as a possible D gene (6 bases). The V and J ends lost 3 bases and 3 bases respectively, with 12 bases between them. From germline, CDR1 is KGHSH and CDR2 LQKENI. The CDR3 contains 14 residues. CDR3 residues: CASSPQGGGYEQYV. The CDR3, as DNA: TGTGCCAGCTCACCCCAGGGAGGCGGCTACGAGCAGTACGTC.

DNA for the CDR3: TGTGCCAGCAGTGTATCTAGCGGGGGCCCCAATGAGCAGTTCTTC. Translating it yields CASSVSSGGPNEQFF. J is TRBJ2-1 and V is TRBV6-1, with 10 bases aligning to TRBD2. Germline-derived CDR1 and CDR2 are MNHNS and SASEGT. V shed 4 bases, J shed 6 bases, and the junction held 6 bases outside the gene matches. The CDR3 is made up of 15 amino acids.

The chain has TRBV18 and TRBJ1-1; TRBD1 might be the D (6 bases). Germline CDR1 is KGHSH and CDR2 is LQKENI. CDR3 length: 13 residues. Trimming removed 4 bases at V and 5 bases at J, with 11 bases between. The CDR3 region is CASSQGGETEAFF. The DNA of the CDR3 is TGTGCCAGCTCACAGGGGGGTGAGACTGAAGCTTTCTTT.

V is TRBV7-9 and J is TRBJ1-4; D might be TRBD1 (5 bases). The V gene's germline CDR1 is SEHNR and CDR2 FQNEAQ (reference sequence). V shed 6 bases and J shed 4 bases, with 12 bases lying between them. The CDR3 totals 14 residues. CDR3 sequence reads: CASRPFGGNEKLFF. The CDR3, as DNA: TGTGCCAGCAGGCCATTTGGGGGTAATGAAAAACTGTTTTTT.

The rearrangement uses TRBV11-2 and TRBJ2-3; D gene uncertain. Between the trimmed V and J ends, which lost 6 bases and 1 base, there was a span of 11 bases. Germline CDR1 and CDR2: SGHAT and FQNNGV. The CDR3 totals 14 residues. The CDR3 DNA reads TGTGCCAGCAGAAGACCAACGGGCACAGATACGCAGTATTTT. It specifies CASRRPTGTDTQYF. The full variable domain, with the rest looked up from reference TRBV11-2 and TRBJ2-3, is EAGVAQSPRYKIIEKRQSVAFWCNPISGHATLYWYQQILGQGPKLLIQFQNNGVVDDSQLPKDRFSAERLKGVDSTLKIQPAKLEDSAVYLCASRRPTGTDTQYFGPGTRLTVL.

As DNA, the CDR3 is TGTGCCAGCAGTGAAGCGAGGGGACACACGAACACTGAAGCTTTCTTT. It specifies CASSEARGHTNTEAFF. This sequence joins TRBV6-1 and TRBJ1-1, with D tentatively TRBD1 (6 bases). CDR3 length equals 16 residues. The V end was cut by 0 bases, the J end by 1 base, with 12 bases between. Germline CDR1 MNHNS, CDR2 SASEGT.

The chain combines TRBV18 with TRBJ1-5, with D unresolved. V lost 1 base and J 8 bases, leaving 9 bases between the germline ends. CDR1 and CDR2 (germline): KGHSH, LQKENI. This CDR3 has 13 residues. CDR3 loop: CASSPRRQEPQHF. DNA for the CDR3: TGTGCCAGCTCACCACGCCGACAAGAGCCCCAGCATTTT.